The 28 T cell receptor beta chains listed next were all sequenced from one sample in a study of blood T cells in healthy people across ages. The use of a sample-barcoded 5' primer and a J-beta primer mix characterized a second PCR of about 7 to 12 cycles. MiXCR was run by TCRdb on the 5' RACE reads, yielding one entry per CDR3 protein. The table shows some 800,000 distinct CDR3 sequences, with around 45% occurring only once. Sequencing input: blood. Source of these receptors: a man in his sixties in good health.

This clonotype was observed many times. Mismatch with germline at one junction end may stem from a read error. V is TRBV4-1 and J is TRBJ2-7; the match to TRBD1 covers 7 bases. Germline V gives CDR1 MGHRA, CDR2 YSYEKL. This CDR3 is 14 amino acids long. This CDR3 reads CASSPPGTAYEQYF. The CDR3 nucleotides read TGTGCCAGCAGTCCACCCGGGACAGCCTACGAGCAGTACTTC.

This clonotype was seen a handful of times. The rearrangement joins TRBV9 to TRBJ2-3, with D perhaps TRBD2 (6 bases). CDR3 length: 15 amino acids. The germline CDR1 and CDR2 sequences are SGDLS and YYNGEE. V was clipped by 3 bases and J by 2 bases, with 13 bases between them. CDR3 residues: CASSASTRNTDTQYF. CDR3 bases: TGTGCCAGCAGCGCCTCGACTAGGAACACAGATACGCAGTATTTT.

The V call is TRBV5-1, the J call TRBJ2-7, with D possibly TRBD1 on 7 matching bases. V gave up 3 bases and J gave up 3 bases, with 10 bases separating them. The CDR3 has 13 residues. Germline CDR1 and CDR2: SGHRS and YFSETQ. CDR3 sequence: CASSWGDSYEQYF. For the CDR3, the DNA is TGCGCCAGCAGCTGGGGGGACAGCTACGAGCAGTACTTC.

The chain links TRBV20-1 to TRBJ1-2; 8 bases are shared with TRBD1. There are 14 residues in the CDR3. Germline CDR1 DFQATT, CDR2 SNEGSKA (reference sequence). V shed 6 bases and J 4 bases; nucleotides not matched to a gene: 10. The CDR3 here is CSANPRGRPYGYTF. CDR3 nucleotides: TGCAGTGCCAACCCCAGGGGGCGCCCCTATGGCTACACCTTC.

V is TRBV7-2 and J is TRBJ2-4; 7 nucleotides align to TRBD1. Germline V lookup: CDR1 SGHTA, CDR2 FQGNSA. The CDR3 is 14 residues long. Trimming took 5 bases from V and 4 from J; bases not matched to a gene: 5. The CDR3 nucleotides read TGTGCCAGCAGCAAGACAGGGCTTAAAAACATTCAGTACTTC. Protein: CASSKTGLKNIQYF.

The chain employs TRBV20-1 and TRBJ2-7; TRBD2 aligns across 10 bases. The end of the DNA is better explained by TRBJ2-5, so the J call may be wrong. The germline V gene has CDR1 DFQATT and CDR2 SNEGSKA (reference sequence). CDR3 length: 14 residues. The CDR3 nucleotides read TGCAGTGCTAGAGTGGGACTAGCGTCTGAGACCCAGTACTTC. It yields the protein CSARVGLASETQYF.

The chain has TRBV6-1 and TRBJ2-1, with a weak D call TRBD1 (6 bases). Germline CDR1 is MNHNS and CDR2 is SASEGT. Trimming removed 8 bases from V and 0 bases from J, with 23 bases in between. The CDR3 runs 18 residues. The CDR3 reads CASLLYAPGVPSYNEQFF. The CDR3 nucleotides read TGTGCCAGCCTTCTCTACGCTCCAGGGGTCCCCTCCTACAATGAGCAGTTCTTC.

The J gene is TRBJ2-6, the V gene TRBV7-2; D gene unclear. This CDR3 comprises 16 residues. The germline V gene has CDR1 SGHTA and CDR2 FQGNSA. Trimming pared 4 bases from V and 0 bases from J, leaving 10 bases between. The CDR3 loop is CASSYQRSSGANVLTF. The CDR3 nucleotides read TGTGCCAGCAGCTACCAAAGAAGCTCTGGGGCCAACGTCCTGACTTTC.

The V gene is TRBV20-1, the J gene TRBJ2-7, with TRBD2 matching 8 bases. This CDR3 has 12 amino acids. Germline loops: CDR1 DFQATT, CDR2 SNEGSKA (reference sequence). The CDR3 DNA reads TGCGGCACGAGTAGCGGGACCTACGAGCAGTACTTC. This codes for CGTSSGTYEQYF.

The V and J genes are TRBV29-1 and TRBJ1-5; no clear D gene. Trimming removed 5 bases from V and 0 bases from J, with 8 bases in between. This CDR3 is 13 amino acids long. CDR1 and CDR2 (germline): SQVTM, ANQGSEA. The CDR3 DNA is TGCAGCGTTAAGGTCAATAGCAATCAGCCCCAGCATTTT. Translation gives CSVKVNSNQPQHF.

Comment on this clonotype: Relative to the germline gene, one junction end is altered; a read error may explain this. The chain recombines TRBV5-5 with TRBJ2-3; D possibly corresponds to TRBD1 (7 bases). Germline CDR1 and CDR2: SGHKS and YYEKEE (reference sequence). CDR3 length: 20 residues. The CDR3 DNA is TGTGCCAGCAGCCCAAGGAAGTCGGGGACAGCAAAAACTAGCACGGATACGCAGTATTTT. It translates to CASSPRKSGTAKTSTDTQYF.

The rearrangement joins TRBV4-3 to TRBJ1-6; D is ambiguous. The CDR3 runs 12 residues. The V gene lost 0 bases and the J gene lost 9 bases, with 3 bases spanning the gap. Germline assignment: CDR1 LGHNA and CDR2 YSLEER. The DNA for the CDR3 is TGCGCCAGCAGCCAAGATGGTTCACCCCTCCACTTT. Translation: CASSQDGSPLHF.

The chain joins TRBV3-1 to TRBJ1-4; perhaps TRBD1 as D (6 bases). The CDR3 has 14 amino acids. Trimming cost V 2 bases and J 4 bases, with 8 bases left between them. Germline V lookup: CDR1 LGHDT, CDR2 YNNKEL (reference sequence). In DNA form, the CDR3 reads TGTGCCAGCAGCCAATACAGGGATAATGAAAAACTGTTTTTT. It yields the protein CASSQYRDNEKLFF.

Points on this clonotype: This may come from a read error, since a much larger clone is one base off. The rearrangement uses TRBV7-8 and TRBJ2-1; D is possibly TRBD2 (6 bases). The CDR3 has 14 residues. The V and J ends lost 3 bases and 8 bases respectively, with 14 bases between them. Germline V gene data show CDR1 as SGHVS and CDR2 as FQNEAQ. DNA for the CDR3: TGTGCCAGCAGCTTGGTTAGCGGAAACGATGAGCAGTTCTTC. It specifies CASSLVSGNDEQFF.

In regard to this clonotype: Relative to the germline gene, one junction end is altered; a read error may explain this. This chain connects TRBV4-2 to TRBJ2-6; D gene unclear. The CDR3 spans 16 residues. Germline lookup yields CDR1 LGHNA and CDR2 YNFKEQ. The CDR3 here is CVSSQDYGSGANVLTF. The CDR3 DNA follows: TGTGTCAGCAGCCAAGATTACGGGTCCGGGGCCAACGTCCTGACTTTC.

The chain is built from TRBV10-3 and TRBJ2-7; D is undetermined. Trimming took off 4 bases at V and 0 bases at J, with 10 bases between the two ends. This CDR3 contains 14 residues. CDR1 is ENHRY and CDR2 is SYGVKD in the germline V gene. The CDR3 loop reads CAISGTSGSYEQYF. In DNA form, the CDR3 reads TGTGCCATCAGTGGGACCTCCGGCTCCTACGAGCAGTACTTC.

In this sample, this clonotype turned up a few times. This rearrangement joins TRBV28 to TRBJ2-1; 11 bases agree with TRBD2. CDR1 and CDR2 from the germline V gene are MDHEN and SYDVKM. CDR3 length: 16 residues. The junction had 9 bases not matched to a gene; V was cut back by 6 bases and J by 5 bases. The CDR3 loop reads CASSLPTSGDNNEQFF. CDR3 DNA: TGTGCCAGCAGCCTTCCGACTAGCGGGGACAACAATGAGCAGTTCTTC.

This clonotype appeared a few times. The chain has TRBV6-2 or TRBV6-3 and TRBJ2-3; D might be TRBD1 (6 bases). This CDR3 spans 14 amino acids. V was pared by 5 bases and J by 2 bases, with 11 bases between. CDR1 is MNHEY and CDR2 is SVGEGT in the germline V gene. The CDR3 sequence: CASSKNRDTDTQYF. CDR3 bases: TGTGCCAGCAGTAAGAACAGGGACACAGATACGCAGTATTTT.

This clonotype was counted between two and nine times. This chain joins TRBV15 and TRBJ2-1, with TRBD2 matching 14 bases. The germline CDR1 and CDR2 sequences are LNHNV and YYDKDF (reference sequence). With 5 bases clipped from V and 4 bases from J, the junction kept 7 bases outside the gene matches. The CDR3 spans 17 residues. The CDR3 loop reads CATSSRLAGGSYNEQFF. The CDR3 DNA reads TGTGCCACCAGCTCGCGACTAGCGGGGGGGTCATACAATGAGCAGTTCTTC.

This chain uses TRBV5-6 with TRBJ2-1, with a weak D call TRBD1 (5 bases). This CDR3 region has 16 residues. V gave up 5 bases and J gave up 0 bases, with 15 bases separating them. From germline, CDR1 is SGHDT and CDR2 YYEEEE. CDR3 DNA sequence: TGTGCCAGCAGACTATACAGGCCGGACTCCTACAATGAGCAGTTCTTC. It translates to CASRLYRPDSYNEQFF.

The chain links TRBV4-1 to TRBJ2-3, with 10 positions matching TRBD2. Germline V gives CDR1 MGHRA, CDR2 YSYEKL. V lost 0 bases and J lost 5; bases outside the gene matches: 5. The CDR3 is 16 amino acids. CDR3 residues: CASSQDKRGGKDTQYF. In nucleotides, the CDR3 is TGCGCCAGCAGCCAAGACAAGCGGGGGGGCAAAGATACGCAGTATTTT.

The rearrangement uses TRBV30 and TRBJ2-3; tentatively, D is TRBD1 or TRBD2 (5 bases each). The V end lost 3 bases, the J end lost 1 base, and 11 bases lay between the germline ends. The CDR3 runs to 14 residues. The germline V gene encodes CDR1 GTSNPN and CDR2 SVGIG (reference sequence). CDR3 sequence reads: CAWSAGTGTDTQYF. CDR3 coding DNA: TGTGCCTGGAGCGCCGGGACCGGCACAGATACGCAGTATTTT.

The chain links TRBV7-2 to TRBJ1-3; D is unresolved. The V and J ends lost 5 bases and 3 bases respectively, with 14 bases between them. The CDR3 has 15 residues. Germline V CDR1 and CDR2: SGHTA, FQGNSA. CDR3 coding DNA: TGTGCCAGCAGCGCGCCTCGGGGAGGTGGAAACACCATATATTTT. Translated: CASSAPRGGGNTIYF.

The chain couples TRBV5-1 to TRBJ1-2; the D gene is possibly TRBD1 (5 bases). This CDR3 is built from 17 residues. CDR1 is SGHRS and CDR2 is YFSETQ in the germline V gene. CDR3 sequence reads: CASRGMWTSLRVYGYTF. CDR3 DNA: TGCGCATCACGGGGTATGTGGACAAGTCTACGCGTCTATGGCTACACCTTC.

The V call is TRBV4-3, the J call TRBJ2-2; 8 nucleotides line up with TRBD1. With 4 bases clipped from V and 2 bases from J, the junction kept 18 bases outside the gene matches. The CDR3 has 20 amino acids. The germline V gene has CDR1 LGHNA and CDR2 YSLEER. The CDR3 here is CASSPYIPGQARENTGELFF. The CDR3 nucleotides read TGCGCCAGCAGCCCCTATATACCGGGACAGGCTAGGGAAAACACCGGGGAGCTGTTTTTT.

The rearrangement links TRBV3-1 to TRBJ2-5; D unresolved. Looked up from germline, CDR1 is LGHDT and CDR2 is YNNKEL (reference sequence). The length of the CDR3 is 14 residues. Trimming left V 3 bases short and J 2 bases short, with 10 bases between. CDR3 sequence: CASSQSQPQETQYF. In nucleotides, the CDR3 is TGTGCCAGCAGCCAGTCGCAGCCTCAAGAGACCCAGTACTTC.

The chain carries TRBV28 and TRBJ1-4; D is undetermined. The CDR3 is made up of 13 amino acids. Germline V gene lookup returns CDR1 MDHEN and CDR2 SYDVKM. Trimming took off 8 bases at V and 8 bases at J, with 15 bases between the two ends. In DNA, the CDR3 is TGTGCCAGCTGGCGTGGACGGCGGGAAAAACTGTTTTTT. This gives the protein CASWRGRREKLFF.

The rearrangement uses TRBV11-3 and TRBJ2-7; 8 bases line up with TRBD2. Per germline, CDR1 SGHNT and CDR2 YENEEA. The CDR3 is 16 residues long. V dropped 4 bases and J dropped 7; count of bases not matched to a gene: 15. The CDR3, as DNA: TGTGCCAGCAGCTGGGGTCCGGGACTAGATTTGAATGAGCAGTACTTC. This sequence encodes CASSWGPGLDLNEQYF.